The entry below gives a single T cell receptor (beta chain) sequence along with its context. Its antigen is unidentified. This record belongs to a study of blood T cells in healthy people across ages. Each of the donors had roughly 9.4 milliliters of peripheral blood drawn into EDTA-treated Vacutainer tubes. Every sample yielded at least 6.5 million isolated PBMCs. Study-wide findings and caveats: Any changes in expanded clonotypes were possibly confounded, as donor CMV status remained unknown. Per million T cells, TCR beta diversity dropped about linearly as age rose.

Using a J-beta primer mix together with a sample-barcoded 5' primer, a second PCR was run for about 6 to 12 cycles. One entry per CDR3 protein, called by TCRdb with MiXCR from the 5' RACE reads. The repertoire has hundreds of thousands of distinct CDR3 sequences, more than 50% of them found once; the top ten carry around 24%. The V end was cut by 4 bases, the J end by 3 bases, with 16 bases between. In germline, CDR1 is LNHNV, CDR2 YYDKDF (reference sequence). The CDR3 spans 16 residues. The sequenced sample was blood. The clonotype originates from a man aged 40-49 years in good health. The chain is built from TRBV15 and TRBJ1-5; D ambiguous. CDR3 DNA sequence: TGTGCCACCAGCACGCCTCCTTCGGGGTTCAATCAGCCCCAGCATTTT. This sequence encodes CATSTPPSGFNQPQHF.